This T cell receptor beta chain was documented in a study of identifying expanded T cells in peripheral blood. No infections or other immune events were documented during collection. Clones were read by immunoSEQ multiplex PCR, and TCRdb kept only the in-frame ones, dropping some. The data show some 81,000 clones, with 84% seen just once and 15% to 20% held by the top ten. Comment on this clone: Antigen unknown.

The germline V and J ends were trimmed by 2 bases and 9 bases, with 7 bases remaining between them. Germline CDR1 and CDR2: MDHEN and SYDVKM. The CDR3 runs 11 residues. Study-wide points: Clone count variance between roughly 2-week samples rose with total template count. Technical replicates showed around 1.1 changed clones; two weeks around 15; four weeks 19.

The TCR sequence derives from a person aged 18 to 70 in good health. This chain connects TRBV28 to TRBJ1-1; D gene unclear. Sequencing was carried out using blood. The CDR3 DNA follows: TGTGCCAGCAGTTTAGCCCCGCAAGCTTTCTTT. Encoded protein: CASSLAPQAFF. Looking up the rest from reference TRBV28 and TRBJ1-1 gives the full variable domain: DVKVTQSSRYLVKRTGEKVFLECVQDMDHENMFWYRQDPGLGLRLIYFSYDVKMKEKGDIPEGYSVSREKKERFSLILESASTNQTSMYLCASSLAPQAFFGQGTRLTVV.